The TCR beta chain under discussion was sequenced for a study of blood T cell repertoires in COVID-19. Study summary: Some COVID-19 samples were acute and others convalescent; all came from the United States, Italy and Spain. T cells, B-cell-depleted T cells, or PBMCs provided the cDNA or gDNA that served as material.

As originally analysed: It was from reference gene primer amplification that nucleated cell counts were estimated. Measured with immunoSEQ multiplex PCR; TCRdb has only the in-frame clones, and not every one. That table supplies the V and J calls and clone size; D and trimming were determined from the DNA. Of almost 55,000 clones in the sample, less than 90% are singletons; the top ten hold over 2%. V lost 5 bases and J lost 4, with 14 bases in between. The CDR3 is 14 residues long. CDR1 is MDHEN and CDR2 is SYDVKM in the germline V gene. Sequencing used peripheral blood. The V and J genes are TRBV28 and TRBJ1-2, with a tentative D call TRBD1 (5 bases). The TCR sequence derives from a man aged 50 to 60 with acute or convalescent COVID-19. In DNA form, the CDR3 reads TGTGCCAGCAGTACCTCATGGGGGGTCTATGGCTACACCTTC. Translated, it gives CASSTSWGVYGYTF.